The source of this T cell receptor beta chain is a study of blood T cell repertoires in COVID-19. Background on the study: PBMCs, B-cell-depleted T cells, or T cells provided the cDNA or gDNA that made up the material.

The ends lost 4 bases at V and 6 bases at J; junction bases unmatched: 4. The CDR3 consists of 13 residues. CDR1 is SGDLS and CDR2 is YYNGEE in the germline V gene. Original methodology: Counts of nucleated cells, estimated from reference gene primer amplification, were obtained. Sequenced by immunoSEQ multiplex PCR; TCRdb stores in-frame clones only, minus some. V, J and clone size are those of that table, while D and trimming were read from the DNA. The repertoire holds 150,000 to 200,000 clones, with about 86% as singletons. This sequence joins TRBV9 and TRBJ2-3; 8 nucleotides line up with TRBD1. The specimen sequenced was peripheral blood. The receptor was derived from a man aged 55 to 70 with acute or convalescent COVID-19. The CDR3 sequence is CASSRTGKDTQYF. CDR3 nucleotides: TGTGCCAGCAGCCGGACAGGGAAGGATACGCAGTATTTT.